This is a list of T cell receptor beta chains from one sample in a study of graft-versus-host responses after intestinal transplantation. Data came from immunoSEQ multiplex PCR; TCRdb stores just in-frame clones and leaves some out. The sample has about 64,000 clones; over 90% are singletons. These TCRs' antigens remain unknown. The source material was unstimulated CD8+ T cells sorted from spleen or lymph node cells, sampled before transplant. These receptors originate from a human donor who was the organ donor for an intestinal transplant. The CDR3 runs from the conserved cysteine through the conserved F or W. Fields, in order: J gene, D gene, clone size, CDR3 length, V gene, CDR3 DNA, CDR3 protein. D genes are given only for firm matches. Expanded clones are given a class, and other clones once, few, many or no size at all.

j_gene: TRBJ2-3; d_gene: NA; abundance: NA; len: 12; v_gene: TRBV5-1; CDR3nt: TGCGCCAGCAGCTACAGGGCAGATACGCAGTATTTT; CDR3aa: CASSYRADTQYF
j_gene: TRBJ2-7; d_gene: TRBD2; abundance: NA; len: 15; v_gene: TRBV9; CDR3nt: TGTGCCAGCAGCGTAGCTAGCGGGAGTGCGTACGAGCAGTACTTC; CDR3aa: CASSVASGSAYEQYF
j_gene: TRBJ2-5; d_gene: NA; abundance: NA; len: 12; v_gene: TRBV6-6; CDR3nt: TGTGCCAGCAGTCAGCCGGGAGAGACCCAGTACTTC; CDR3aa: CASSQPGETQYF
j_gene: TRBJ2-7; d_gene: TRBD2; abundance: NA; len: 16; v_gene: TRBV28; CDR3nt: TGTGCCAGCAGCCAGAGCGGCGGGAGGGCCGTCTACGAGCAGTACTTC; CDR3aa: CASSQSGGRAVYEQYF
j_gene: TRBJ2-1; d_gene: NA; abundance: NA; len: 19; v_gene: TRBV7-2; CDR3nt: TGTGCCAGCAGCTTAGTAGCGGGACCCTTTTTAGGGGGCCTCCATGAGCAGTTCTTC; CDR3aa: CASSLVAGPFLGGLHEQFF
j_gene: TRBJ2-5; d_gene: TRBD1; abundance: NA; len: 16; v_gene: TRBV7-6; CDR3nt: TGTGCCAGCAGCTTTTACACAGGGGTAGGGCAAGAGACCCAGTACTTC; CDR3aa: CASSFYTGVGQETQYF
j_gene: TRBJ2-1; d_gene: TRBD2; abundance: NA; len: 16; v_gene: TRBV9; CDR3nt: TGTGCCAGCAGCCCAGGGACTAGCGGAAACTACAATGAGCAGTTCTTC; CDR3aa: CASSPGTSGNYNEQFF
j_gene: TRBJ1-5; d_gene: NA; abundance: NA; len: 15; v_gene: TRBV10-3; CDR3nt: TGTGCCATCAGTAAATCCAGGGGTGGCTATCAGCCCCAGCATTTT; CDR3aa: CAISKSRGGYQPQHF
j_gene: TRBJ2-7; d_gene: NA; abundance: once; len: 14; v_gene: TRBV13; CDR3nt: TGTGCCAGCAGCTTAGGGCAGGAGGTCTACGAGCAGTACTTC; CDR3aa: CASSLGQEVYEQYF
j_gene: TRBJ2-7; d_gene: TRBD2; abundance: NA; len: 15; v_gene: TRBV6-5; CDR3nt: TGTGCCAGCAGTTACGGGCTAGCGGGAACCTACGAGCAGTACTTC; CDR3aa: CASSYGLAGTYEQYF
j_gene: TRBJ2-7; d_gene: TRBD1; abundance: few; len: 15; v_gene: TRBV19; CDR3nt: TGTGCCAGTAGGGCAGCGGCCAGGGGGTCTTACGAGCAGTACTTC; CDR3aa: CASRAAARGSYEQYF
j_gene: TRBJ2-2; d_gene: TRBD1; abundance: NA; len: 16; v_gene: TRBV7-2; CDR3nt: TGTGCCAGCCTAGGGGGCCGGGAAGCGAACACCGGGGAGCTGTTTTTT; CDR3aa: CASLGGREANTGELFF
j_gene: TRBJ1-5; d_gene: NA; abundance: NA; len: 15; v_gene: TRBV28; CDR3nt: TGTGCCAGCAGTTTCAAGGGGTATAGCAATCAGCCCCAGCATTTT; CDR3aa: CASSFKGYSNQPQHF
j_gene: TRBJ2-7; d_gene: TRBD1; abundance: NA; len: 15; v_gene: TRBV5-1; CDR3nt: TGCGCCAGCAGCCCCGGACAGGGCCTTTCCTACGAGCAGTACTTC; CDR3aa: CASSPGQGLSYEQYF
j_gene: TRBJ2-1; d_gene: NA; abundance: NA; len: 16; v_gene: TRBV6-6; CDR3nt: TGTGCCAGCAGTTATTTAGCCGTACGACCCTACAATGAGCAGTTCTTC; CDR3aa: CASSYLAVRPYNEQFF